This paragraph reports one T cell receptor beta chain. CDR1 SGDLS and CDR2 YYNGEE come from the germline V gene. CDR3 length: 13 amino acids. V was shortened by 0 bases and J by 3 bases, with 3 bases between the two germline ends. The data were produced by immunoSEQ multiplex PCR, yet TCRdb's version contains in-frame clones alone and is incomplete. The repertoire holds 6,700 or so clones, 95% to 97% seen once, with roughly a sixth in the top ten. The data stem from a study of T cell clonotyping in hematopoietic cell transplantation. The time point was: recipient sample about 28 days before transplant, after cytoreduction.

Sequences were derived from peripheral blood mononuclear cells, sampled before stem cell transplant. J is TRBJ2-2 and V is TRBV9; no clear D gene. The sequence was collected from a man between 65 and 80 years old with acute myeloid leukemia. Some clones in this sample may be carry-over from other donors' samples. Here the CDR3 DNA reads TGTGCCAGCAGCGTAGAGGACACCGGGGAGCTGTTTTTT. Protein sequence: CASSVEDTGELFF. Complete variable domain (other parts from reference TRBV9 and TRBJ2-2): DSGVTQTPKHLITATGQRVTLRCSPRSGDLSVYWYQQSLDQGLQFLIQYYNGEERAKGNILERFSAQQFPDLHSELNLSSLELGDSALYFCASSVEDTGELFFGEGSRLTVL.